The rows below give T cell receptor beta chains drawn from one sample of a study of Graves' ophthalmopathy and Graves' hyperthyroidism. One entry per CDR3 protein results from TCRdb running MiXCR on the multiplex PCR reads. The sample carries hundreds of thousands of distinct CDR3 sequences, about 40% recorded once. The sample consisted of peripheral blood. The receptors come from an adult man with Graves' ophthalmopathy. Each CDR3 is given with its conserved first and last residue. The D gene is left open where the match is weak. Some rows mark clone size as missing; the rest say once, few, many or name a class of expanded clone.

J: TRBJ2-7; D: TRBD1; V: TRBV10-3; size: -; CDR3: CAISGGGQGITGGQYF; DNA: TGTGCCATCAGTGGTGGGGGACAGGGAATTACTGGCGGGCAGTACTTC
J: TRBJ1-5; D: TRBD1; V: TRBV2; size: many; CDR3: CASSDPQGAGQPQHF; DNA: TGTGCCAGCAGTGATCCGCAGGGGGCTGGTCAGCCCCAGCATTTT
J: TRBJ2-7; D: -; V: TRBV19; size: -; CDR3: CASSLNLAVEGYEQYF; DNA: TGTGCCAGTAGTCTTAATTTAGCTGTGGAGGGCTACGAGCAGTACTTC
J: TRBJ2-5; D: -; V: TRBV5-6; size: -; CDR3: CASSLVVGRGETQYF; DNA: TGTGCCAGCAGCTTGGTAGTCGGGCGAGGGGAGACCCAGTACTTC
J: TRBJ2-5; D: -; V: TRBV6-1; size: few; CDR3: CASSELTGQETQYF; DNA: TGTGCCAGCAGTGAGCTGACAGGACAAGAGACCCAGTACTTC
J: TRBJ2-7; D: TRBD1; V: TRBV29-1; size: many; CDR3: CSVLRQGKINEQYF; DNA: TGCAGCGTTTTACGACAGGGGAAGATCAACGAGCAGTACTTC
J: TRBJ2-7; D: -; V: TRBV7-9; size: few; CDR3: CASSQDSRYEQYF; DNA: TGTGCCAGCAGCCAAGATTCGAGGTACGAGCAGTACTTC
J: TRBJ2-3; D: TRBD1; V: TRBV7-2; size: -; CDR3: CASSLVGTGTDTQYF; DNA: TGTGCCAGCAGCTTAGTCGGGACAGGCACAGATACGCAGTATTTT
J: TRBJ1-2; D: TRBD1; V: TRBV2; size: many; CDR3: CASKSDRGFGYTF; DNA: TGTGCCAGCAAGTCGGACAGGGGCTTTGGCTACACCTTC
J: TRBJ2-7; D: TRBD1; V: TRBV7-2; size: many; CDR3: CASSLGSGQAYEQYF; DNA: TGTGCCAGCAGCTTAGGGTCCGGACAGGCCTACGAGCAGTACTTC
J: TRBJ2-1; D: -; V: TRBV25-1; size: -; CDR3: CASSPKRRLGNEQFF; DNA: TGTGCCAGCAGCCCTAAACGGAGGCTTGGGAATGAGCAGTTCTTC
J: TRBJ1-2; D: -; V: TRBV5-2; size: -; CDR3: CAWRLPQTGSGYTF; DNA: TGTGCCTGGAGACTACCCCAGACAGGGAGTGGCTACACCTTC
J: TRBJ1-1; D: TRBD1; V: TRBV20-1; size: -; CDR3: CSARDGAGGTEAFF; DNA: TGCAGTGCTAGAGATGGGGCAGGGGGCACTGAAGCTTTCTTT
J: TRBJ2-7; D: -; V: TRBV25-1; size: -; CDR3: CASSVPEGGSYEQYF; DNA: TGTGCCAGCAGTGTCCCCGAGGGGGGCTCTTACGAGCAGTACTTC
J: TRBJ2-7; D: TRBD2; V: TRBV2; size: many; CDR3: CASSDSGLSSYEQYF; DNA: TGTGCCAGCAGTGATAGCGGGTTATCCTCCTACGAGCAGTACTTC
J: TRBJ1-1; D: -; V: TRBV5-1; size: many; CDR3: CASSLVPPPEGTEAFF; DNA: TGCGCCAGCAGCTTGGTTCCCCCTCCCGAGGGCACTGAAGCTTTCTTT
J: TRBJ1-6; D: TRBD1; V: TRBV6-5; size: many; CDR3: CASSSQGAGTPLHF; DNA: TGTGCCAGCAGTTCACAGGGGGCGGGGACACCCCTCCACTTT
J: TRBJ2-5; D: TRBD1; V: TRBV7-2; size: many; CDR3: CASSSRTGPWAQYF; DNA: TGTGCCAGCAGCTCCCGGACAGGGCCTTGGGCCCAGTACTTC
J: TRBJ2-7; D: -; V: TRBV9; size: many; CDR3: CASSVAPGIDEQYF; DNA: TGTGCCAGCAGCGTAGCCCCAGGGATCGACGAGCAGTACTTC
J: TRBJ1-6; D: -; V: TRBV19; size: -; CDR3: CATRQEGNSPLHF; DNA: TGTGCCACCAGACAGGAGGGTAATTCACCCCTCCACTTT
J: TRBJ2-7; D: -; V: TRBV20-1; size: many; CDR3: CSARDRRQRHSYEQYF; DNA: TGCAGTGCTAGAGATAGGCGCCAGCGTCACTCCTACGAGCAGTACTTC
J: TRBJ2-7; D: TRBD1; V: TRBV6-6; size: few; CDR3: CASSYHGQDRNEQYF; DNA: TGTGCCAGCAGTTACCACGGACAGGATCGGAACGAGCAGTACTTC
J: TRBJ1-1; D: TRBD1; V: TRBV5-8; size: -; CDR3: CASSWTGDFEAFF; DNA: TGTGCCAGCAGCTGGACAGGGGACTTTGAAGCTTTCTTT
J: TRBJ1-6; D: -; V: TRBV10-2; size: -; CDR3: CASRAVNSPLHF; DNA: TGCGCCAGCAGGGCGGTCAATTCACCCCTCCACTTT
J: TRBJ1-5; D: -; V: TRBV20-1; size: -; CDR3: CSARGGRYSNQPQHF; DNA: TGCAGTGCTAGAGGGGGACGGTATAGCAATCAGCCCCAGCATTTT
J: TRBJ1-6; D: -; V: TRBV7-9; size: -; CDR3: CASRERLGAGSPLHF; DNA: TGTGCCAGCAGGGAACGGCTGGGGGCAGGGTCACCCCTCCACTTT
J: TRBJ1-2; D: -; V: TRBV10-3; size: once; CDR3: CATNPGALNYGYTF; DNA: TGTGCCACGAACCCGGGAGCTCTTAACTATGGCTACACCTTC
J: TRBJ2-5; D: -; V: TRBV5-1; size: -; CDR3: CATPGVVQETQYF; DNA: TGCGCCACCCCTGGGGTTGTTCAAGAGACCCAGTACTTC
J: TRBJ1-5; D: -; V: TRBV7-8; size: many; CDR3: CASSLVRTDSNQPQHF; DNA: TGTGCCAGCAGCTTAGTCCGGACAGATAGCAATCAGCCCCAGCATTTT
J: TRBJ2-7; D: TRBD1; V: TRBV11-1; size: -; CDR3: CGSSFGDRPYEQYF; DNA: TGTGGCAGCAGCTTCGGGGACAGACCCTACGAGCAGTACTTC
J: TRBJ1-2; D: -; V: TRBV5-1; size: few; CDR3: CASSTQGYYGYTF; DNA: TGTGCCAGTTCAACCCAGGGGTACTATGGCTACACCTTC
J: TRBJ1-2; D: -; V: TRBV10-3; size: -; CDR3: CAINDSRGGYTF; DNA: TGTGCCATTAACGACTCTCGAGGAGGCTACACCTTC
J: TRBJ2-5; D: TRBD2; V: TRBV29-1; size: -; CDR3: CSVDASGASAQETQYF; DNA: TGCAGCGTTGATGCAAGCGGGGCTAGCGCACAAGAGACCCAGTACTTC
J: TRBJ1-4; D: -; V: TRBV10-2; size: many; CDR3: CASREPQGLQLFF; DNA: TGCGCCAGCAGGGAACCACAGGGCCTACAGCTGTTTTTT
J: TRBJ2-7; D: TRBD2; V: TRBV6-1; size: few; CDR3: CASSVRQREVYEQYF; DNA: TGTGCCAGCAGTGTTCGCCAGCGGGAGGTCTACGAGCAGTACTTC
J: TRBJ1-1; D: -; V: TRBV6-1; size: -; CDR3: CASTKQAGNTEAFF; DNA: TGTGCCAGCACCAAGCAGGCGGGGAACACTGAAGCTTTCTTT
J: TRBJ2-3; D: -; V: TRBV4-1; size: -; CDR3: CASSQDWGTYTDTQYF; DNA: TGCGCCAGCAGCCAAGATTGGGGAACATACACGGATACGCAGTATTTT
J: TRBJ2-2; D: -; V: TRBV7-3; size: many; CDR3: CASSLRHGPTGELFF; DNA: TGTGCCAGCAGCCTACGACACGGACCAACCGGGGAGCTGTTTTTT
J: TRBJ1-2; D: -; V: TRBV9; size: many; CDR3: CASSSGGAGGYTF; DNA: TGTGCCAGCAGCTCTGGAGGGGCTGGTGGCTACACCTTC
J: TRBJ2-2; D: -; V: TRBV7-9; size: many; CDR3: CASSIIRGPGELFF; DNA: TGTGCCAGCAGCATCATCCGCGGCCCCGGGGAGCTGTTTTTT
J: TRBJ1-3; D: -; V: TRBV12-3/TRBV12-4; size: many; CDR3: CASSSLGWGNTIYF; DNA: TGTGCCAGCAGTTCGTTGGGCTGGGGAAACACCATATATTTT
J: TRBJ2-7; D: TRBD2; V: TRBV10-1; size: -; CDR3: CASSTSGGAHYEQYF; DNA: TGCGCCAGCAGTACTAGCGGGGGGGCTCACTACGAGCAGTACTTC
J: TRBJ2-7; D: -; V: TRBV7-6; size: many; CDR3: CASSKTGEQYF; DNA: TGTGCCAGCAGCAAGACTGGTGAGCAGTACTTC
J: TRBJ2-5; D: TRBD1; V: TRBV14; size: -; CDR3: CASSNTGTGVSQETQYF; DNA: TGTGCCAGCAGCAACACTGGGACAGGGGTATCCCAAGAGACCCAGTACTTC
J: TRBJ2-7; D: TRBD2; V: TRBV5-6; size: many; CDR3: CASSSTLAGGLNEQYF; DNA: TGTGCCAGCAGCTCCACACTAGCGGGAGGTCTCAACGAGCAGTACTTC
J: TRBJ2-5; D: TRBD2; V: TRBV13; size: many; CDR3: CASRHPREETQYF; DNA: TGTGCCAGCAGACACCCGCGGGAGGAGACCCAGTACTTC
J: TRBJ1-3; D: -; V: TRBV7-9; size: -; CDR3: CASSSWTENGMNTIYF; DNA: TGTGCCAGCAGCTCCTGGACGGAGAATGGAATGAACACCATATATTTT
J: TRBJ1-1; D: -; V: TRBV4-2; size: -; CDR3: CASSPGTIWGSTEAFF; DNA: TGTGCCAGCAGCCCCGGGACAATCTGGGGATCCACTGAAGCTTTCTTT
J: TRBJ2-5; D: -; V: TRBV25-1; size: many; CDR3: CASSEYLAGKETQYF; DNA: TGTGCCAGCAGTGAATACCTAGCAGGGAAAGAGACCCAGTACTTC
J: TRBJ1-1; D: -; V: TRBV2; size: many; CDR3: CASSELIQEAGAFF; DNA: TGTGCCAGCAGTGAATTGATCCAGGAGGCGGGGGCTTTCTTT
J: TRBJ1-4; D: -; V: TRBV12-3/TRBV12-4; size: many; CDR3: CASSFGSEKLFF; DNA: TGTGCCAGCAGTTTCGGCAGCGAAAAACTGTTTTTT
J: TRBJ1-2; D: -; V: TRBV7-2; size: many; CDR3: CASSPYRANGYTF; DNA: TGTGCCAGCAGCCCCTATAGGGCTAATGGCTACACCTTC
J: TRBJ1-2; D: -; V: TRBV10-3; size: -; CDR3: CAITGEGGSNGYTF; DNA: TGTGCCATCACAGGGGAGGGTGGCTCTAATGGCTACACCTTC
J: TRBJ2-4; D: -; V: TRBV29-1; size: -; CDR3: CSVRGLAKNIQYF; DNA: TGCAGCGTTCGGGGACTAGCCAAAAACATTCAGTACTTC
J: TRBJ2-3; D: TRBD2; V: TRBV2; size: -; CDR3: CASSDTSGGQSAQYF; DNA: TGTGCCAGCAGTGATACTAGCGGGGGGCAGTCGGCGCAGTATTTT
J: TRBJ2-5; D: -; V: TRBV6-5; size: many; CDR3: CASSWGAGHGETQYF; DNA: TGTGCCAGCAGTTGGGGGGCTGGGCACGGGGAGACCCAGTACTTC
J: TRBJ1-1; D: -; V: TRBV7-6; size: many; CDR3: CASSPGRDSVNTEAFF; DNA: TGTGCCAGCAGCCCCGGACGGGACTCCGTGAACACTGAAGCTTTCTTT